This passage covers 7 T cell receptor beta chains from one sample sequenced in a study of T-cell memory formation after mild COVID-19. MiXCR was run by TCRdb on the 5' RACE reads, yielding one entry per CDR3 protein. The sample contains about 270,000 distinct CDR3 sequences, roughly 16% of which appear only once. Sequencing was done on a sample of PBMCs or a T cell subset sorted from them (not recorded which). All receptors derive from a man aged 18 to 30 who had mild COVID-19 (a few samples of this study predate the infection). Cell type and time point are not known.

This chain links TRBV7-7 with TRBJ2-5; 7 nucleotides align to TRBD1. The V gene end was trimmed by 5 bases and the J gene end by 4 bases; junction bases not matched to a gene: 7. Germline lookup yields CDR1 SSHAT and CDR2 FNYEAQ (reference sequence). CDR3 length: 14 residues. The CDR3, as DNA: TGTGCCAGCAGCCCAGGGACAGATCCAGAGACCCAGTACTTC. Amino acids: CASSPGTDPETQYF.

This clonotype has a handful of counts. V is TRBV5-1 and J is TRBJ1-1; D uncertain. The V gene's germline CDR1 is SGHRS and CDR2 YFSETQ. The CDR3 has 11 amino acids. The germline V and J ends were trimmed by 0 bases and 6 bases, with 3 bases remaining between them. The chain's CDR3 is CASSLDSEAFF. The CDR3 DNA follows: TGCGCCAGCAGCTTGGACTCTGAAGCTTTCTTT.

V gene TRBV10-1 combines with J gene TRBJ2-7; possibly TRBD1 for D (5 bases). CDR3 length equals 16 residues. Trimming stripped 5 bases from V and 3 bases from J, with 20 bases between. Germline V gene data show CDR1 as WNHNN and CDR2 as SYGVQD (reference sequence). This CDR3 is CASSSIQALRCYEQYV. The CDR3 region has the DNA TGCGCCAGCAGTTCCATACAGGCACTGCGTTGCTACGAGCAGTACGTC.

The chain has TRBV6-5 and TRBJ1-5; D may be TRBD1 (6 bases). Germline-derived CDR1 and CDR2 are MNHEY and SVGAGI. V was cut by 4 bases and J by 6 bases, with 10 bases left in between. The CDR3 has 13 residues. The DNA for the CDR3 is TGTGCCAGCAGTTCCAGGGGAACTCAGCCCCAGCATTTT. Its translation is CASSSRGTQPQHF.

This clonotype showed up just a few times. The CDR3 nucleotides are TGTGCCAGCAGCGTACAGGGCTCTGGGGCCAACGTCCTGACTTTC. This codes for CASSVQGSGANVLTF. The chain employs TRBV9 and TRBJ2-6; possible D gene TRBD1, 5 bases. CDR3 size: 15 residues. Trimming removed 1 base at V and 0 bases at J, with 5 bases between. Germline V CDR1 and CDR2: SGDLS, YYNGEE.

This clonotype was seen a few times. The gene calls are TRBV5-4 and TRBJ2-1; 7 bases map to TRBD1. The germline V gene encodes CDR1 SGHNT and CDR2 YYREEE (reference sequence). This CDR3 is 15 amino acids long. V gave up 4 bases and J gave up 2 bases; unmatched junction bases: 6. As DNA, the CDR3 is TGTGCCAGCAGCGCCCGACAGGGAGCCTACAATGAGCAGTTCTTC. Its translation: CASSARQGAYNEQFF.

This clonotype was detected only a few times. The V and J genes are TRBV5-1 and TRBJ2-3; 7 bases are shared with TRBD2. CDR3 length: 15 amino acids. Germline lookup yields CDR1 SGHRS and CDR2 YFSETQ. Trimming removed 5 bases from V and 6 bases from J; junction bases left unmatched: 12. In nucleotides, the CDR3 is TGCGCCAGCAGTCGTCTAGCGGCCCGCGGGGATACGCAGTATTTT. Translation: CASSRLAARGDTQYF.